These 32 T cell receptor beta chains came from one sample sequenced in a study of T-cell memory formation after mild COVID-19. TCRdb reprocessed the 5' RACE reads via MiXCR and lists one record per CDR3 protein. The table shows approximately 440,000 distinct CDR3 sequences, with 20% occurring only once. Sequencing was done on a sample of PBMCs or a T cell subset sorted from them (not recorded which). The source is an adult woman who had mild COVID-19 (a few samples of this study predate the infection). Cell type and time point are not known.

This clonotype was seen only a few times. This chain connects TRBV2 to TRBJ2-1, with TRBD1 identical over 8 bases. The CDR3 loop spans 15 amino acids. Germline lookup yields CDR1 SNHLY and CDR2 FYNNEI. The V and J ends lost 6 bases and 2 bases, in that order; junction bases with no gene match: 6. The CDR3 reads CASRFDRGTYNEQFF. CDR3 DNA: TGTGCCAGCAGATTTGACAGGGGAACCTACAATGAGCAGTTCTTC.

This clonotype was seen a handful of times. V gene TRBV6-2 or TRBV6-3 combines with J gene TRBJ2-1; D may be TRBD2 (6 bases). The CDR3 sequence is 15 residues long. CDR1 and CDR2 from the germline V gene are MNHEY and SVGEGT. V lost 6 bases and J lost 9, with 21 bases in between. CDR3 in amino acids: CASSPGGIEIGEQFF. The CDR3 region has the DNA TGTGCCAGCAGCCCTGGCGGGATTGAGATCGGTGAGCAGTTCTTC.

The V and J genes are TRBV6-1 and TRBJ2-1; D unresolved. The CDR3 totals 14 residues. Trimming left V 8 bases short and J 2 bases short, with 13 bases between. Germline V gene data show CDR1 as MNHNS and CDR2 as SASEGT. CDR3 nucleotides: TGTGCCAGCCGCGACGGTAAGCCCTACAATGAGCAGTTCTTC. This codes for CASRDGKPYNEQFF.

This clonotype has more than one count but fewer than ten. The gene calls are TRBV30 and TRBJ2-7; 9 bases are shared with TRBD1. There are 15 residues in the CDR3. Losses at the gene ends were 1 base for V and 5 bases for J; bases not matched to a gene: 9. Germline assignment: CDR1 GTSNPN and CDR2 SVGIG (reference sequence). CDR3 coding DNA: TGTGCCTGGAGTGGCTCAGGGACAGGGAACCACGAGCAGTACTTC. Translation: CAWSGSGTGNHEQYF.

The table lists this clonotype with a few counts. The V gene is TRBV6-6, the J gene TRBJ2-7, with D perhaps TRBD1 or TRBD2 (6 bases each). This CDR3 contains 16 residues. Germline CDR1 MNHNY, CDR2 SVGAGI (reference sequence). V was shortened by 2 bases and J by 5 bases, with 19 bases between the two germline ends. CDR3 region: CASSYPPPSGGHEQYF. The CDR3 nucleotides read TGTGCCAGCAGTTACCCCCCCCCTAGTGGGGGGCACGAGCAGTACTTC.

This clonotype was detected only a few times. The V and J genes are TRBV5-1 and TRBJ2-1, with 7 bases fitting TRBD2. V was pared by 0 bases and J by 11 bases, with 14 bases of the junction left unmatched. Germline CDR1 reads SGHRS; CDR2 reads YFSETQ. The CDR3 length is 16 residues. In DNA form, the CDR3 reads TGCGCCAGCAGCTTGGAAGGGGCGGGGGTTAATGACAAGCAGTTCTTC. Translated: CASSLEGAGVNDKQFF.

This clonotype has only a few counts. V is TRBV7-3 and J is TRBJ2-2; weak D call: TRBD1 (6 bases). This CDR3 spans 15 amino acids. The V gene's germline CDR1 is SGHTA and CDR2 FQGTGA. V lost 4 bases and J lost 6, with 15 bases in between. The CDR3 region is CASSSTTGGPGELFF. The DNA of the CDR3 is TGTGCCAGCAGCTCAACGACAGGAGGCCCCGGGGAGCTGTTTTTT.

In regard to this clonotype: Mismatch with germline at one junction end may stem from a read error. V and J are TRBV6-2 or TRBV6-3 and TRBJ2-5, with 9 nucleotides matching TRBD2. Germline CDR1 reads MNHEY; CDR2 reads SVGEGT. CDR3 length: 16 residues. The CDR3 spells CASSYDPSGIQETQYF. CDR3 sequence (DNA): TGTGCCAGCAGTTATGACCCTAGCGGGATCCAAGAGACTCAGTACTTC.

V usage is TRBV19 and J usage is TRBJ1-2; TRBD1 is a possible D gene (5 bases). This CDR3 region has 16 residues. In germline, CDR1 is LNHDA, CDR2 SQIVND (reference sequence). V lost 4 bases and J 6 bases, leaving 21 bases between the germline ends. The CDR3 sequence: CASSRGPAWGRNGYTF. CDR3 sequence (DNA): TGTGCCAGTAGTAGAGGACCAGCTTGGGGGAGAAATGGCTACACCTTC.

The V and J genes are TRBV3-1 and TRBJ1-4; weak D call: TRBD1 (6 bases). This CDR3 has 14 residues. Germline CDR1 and CDR2: LGHDT and YNNKEL (reference sequence). V was trimmed by 4 bases and J by 4 bases, leaving 10 bases between them. CDR3 residues: CASSRGQSNEKLFF. CDR3 sequence (DNA): TGTGCCAGCAGCCGCGGACAGAGTAATGAAAAACTGTTTTTT. The whole variable domain, filled in from reference TRBV3-1 and TRBJ1-4, reads DTAVSQTPKYLVTQMGNDKSIKCEQNLGHDTMYWYKQDSKKFLKIMFSYNNKELIINETVPNRFSPKSPDKAHLNLHINSLELGDSAVYFCASSRGQSNEKLFFGSGTQLSVL.

This clonotype was observed many times. CDR3 in DNA: TGTGCCATCAGTGTAAAGACTGGGGGGTACGAGCAGTACTTC. Residues: CAISVKTGGYEQYF. The V and J genes are TRBV10-3 and TRBJ2-7; D may be TRBD2 (6 bases). Germline CDR1 is ENHRY and CDR2 is SYGVKD. The CDR3 spans 14 residues. With 4 bases removed from V and 4 bases from J, the gap between germline ends came to 14 bases.

The CDR3 coding sequence is TGCAGCATCAAGAACACTGAAGCTTTCTTT. This codes for CSIKNTEAFF. This rearrangement joins TRBV29-1 to TRBJ1-1; the D is unclear. Germline V CDR1 and CDR2: SQVTM, ANQGSEA. Trimming cost V 8 bases and J 1 base, with 5 bases left between them. This CDR3 is built from 10 residues.

This clonotype was detected only a few times. The chain has TRBV29-1 and TRBJ2-1, with no clear D. Trimming cost V 1 base and J 1 base, with 2 bases left between them. This CDR3 comprises 12 residues. CDR1 SQVTM and CDR2 ANQGSEA come from the germline V gene. DNA for the CDR3: TGCAGCGTTGAAGCGTCCTACAATGAGCAGTTCTTC. Translation: CSVEASYNEQFF.

This clonotype came up a few times. The chain employs TRBV4-2 and TRBJ2-3; D gene unclear. The germline gives CDR1 LGHNA, CDR2 YNFKEQ. Trimming left V 0 bases short and J 0 bases short, with 13 bases between. The CDR3 is made up of 17 amino acids. CDR3 DNA sequence: TGTGCCAGCAGCCAAGATACGCACAAACTGAGCACAGATACGCAGTATTTT. Its translation: CASSQDTHKLSTDTQYF.

This rearrangement joins TRBV18 to TRBJ1-4, with TRBD1 matching over 9 bases. This CDR3 is built from 14 residues. Germline V gene lookup returns CDR1 KGHSH and CDR2 LQKENI. V shed 4 bases, J shed 6 bases, and the junction held 3 bases outside the gene matches. The CDR3 reads CASSHDRGDEKLFF. CDR3 nucleotides: TGTGCCAGCTCACACGACAGGGGGGATGAAAAACTGTTTTTT. Looking up the rest from reference TRBV18 and TRBJ1-4 gives the full variable domain: NAGVMQNPRHLVRRRGQEARLRCSPMKGHSHVYWYRQLPEEGLKFMVYLQKENIIDESGMPKERFSAEFPKEGPSILRIQQVVRGDSAAYFCASSHDRGDEKLFFGSGTQLSVL.

This clonotype was recorded a few times. The rearrangement links TRBV25-1 to TRBJ2-3; 7 bases match TRBD2. V shed 3 bases and J 0 bases; nucleotides not matched to a gene: 6. Per germline, CDR1 MGHDK and CDR2 SYGVNS. CDR3 size: 16 residues. CDR3: CASSEALRGSTDTQYF. In DNA form, the CDR3 reads TGTGCCAGCAGTGAGGCTTTGCGGGGGAGCACAGATACGCAGTATTTT.

This clonotype showed up just a few times. The chain uses TRBV14 and TRBJ1-6; D ambiguous. Trimming took off 0 bases at V and 7 bases at J, with 10 bases between the two ends. This CDR3 has 15 residues. Germline V gene sequence: CDR1 SGHDN, CDR2 FVKESK. In nucleotides, the CDR3 is TGTGCCAGCAGCCAAGATCCGGGAGGGAATTCACCCCTCCACTTT. Protein product: CASSQDPGGNSPLHF.

This clonotype occurred a few times. The J gene is TRBJ2-6, the V gene TRBV27; 7 bases align to TRBD1. CDR3 length: 15 amino acids. The V segment lost 8 bases and the J segment 0 bases; nucleotides outside the gene matches: 4. From germline, CDR1 is MNHEY and CDR2 SMNVEV (reference sequence). The DNA of the CDR3 is TGTGCCAGCCGGGACAGTCTCTCTGGGGCCAACGTCCTGACTTTC. Protein: CASRDSLSGANVLTF.

The CDR3 nucleotides read TGTGCCAGCTGGCGACTAGCGGGAGTACGGGAGCAGTACTTC. Translation gives CASWRLAGVREQYF. J is TRBJ2-7 and V is TRBV6-5; 12 nucleotides align to TRBD2. V lost 8 bases, J lost 7 bases, and 9 bases stayed unmatched. In germline, CDR1 is MNHEY, CDR2 SVGAGI. The CDR3 runs to 14 residues.

The J gene is TRBJ2-5, the V gene TRBV6-5, with 10 bases fitting TRBD2. The ends lost 0 bases at V and 4 bases at J; junction bases unmatched: 8. Germline CDR1 MNHEY, CDR2 SVGAGI. This CDR3 has 17 amino acids. Here the CDR3 DNA reads TGTGCCAGCAGTTACTCCGCGCTAGCGGGAGAAGGAGAGACCCAGTACTTC. Translated, it gives CASSYSALAGEGETQYF.

The chain has TRBV12-3 or TRBV12-4 and TRBJ2-5; no definite D call. Trimming removed 3 bases at V and 7 bases at J, with 9 bases between. This CDR3 comprises 12 residues. In nucleotides, the CDR3 is TGTGCCAGCAGTTTTGGGTTTGGGACCCAGTACTTC. Translation: CASSFGFGTQYF.

The rearrangement uses TRBV19 and TRBJ2-1, with 9 bases fitting TRBD2. There are 15 residues in the CDR3. The V and J ends lost 6 bases and 3 bases, in that order; junction bases with no gene match: 6. CDR1 is LNHDA, CDR2 SQIVND, per germline (reference sequence). CDR3 sequence (DNA): TGTGCCAGTAGGATATCTAGCGGGGACTACAATGAGCAGTTCTTC. It codes for CASRISSGDYNEQFF.

This sequence joins TRBV7-8 and TRBJ1-1, with 7 nucleotides matching TRBD1. The CDR3 is 18 residues long. Germline-derived CDR1 and CDR2 are SGHVS and FQNEAQ. The V gene end was trimmed by 5 bases and the J gene end by 0 bases; junction bases not matched to a gene: 15. As DNA, the CDR3 is TGTGCCAGCAGCATAAGATACGGGACAGCGTCAATGAACACTGAAGCTTTCTTT. Translating it yields CASSIRYGTASMNTEAFF.

In this sample, this clonotype turned up a few times. The CDR3 region has the DNA TGTGCCAGCAGCTTAAGGACGGCCCCGAACACCGGGGAGCTGTTTTTT. This translates into CASSLRTAPNTGELFF. The chain carries TRBV7-9 and TRBJ2-2; D call uncertain. The CDR3 extends over 16 amino acids. Trimming stripped 2 bases from V and 0 bases from J, with 10 bases between. Germline CDR1 and CDR2: SEHNR and FQNEAQ (reference sequence).

The rearrangement joins TRBV6-5 to TRBJ2-7; TRBD1 matches at 11 bases. CDR1 and CDR2 (germline): MNHEY, SVGAGI. CDR3 size: 14 residues. V lost 6 bases to trimming and J lost 11 bases; unmatched junction nucleotides: 12. CDR3 nucleotides: TGTGCCAGCAGCCCCCGGGACAGGGGGTCCGTGGAGTACTTC. This encodes CASSPRDRGSVEYF.

This clonotype was picked up a small number of times. V usage is TRBV9 and J usage is TRBJ1-1; TRBD1 agrees at 9 bases. The trim removed 3 bases at V and 5 bases at J, leaving 14 bases unmatched. CDR1 is SGDLS, CDR2 YYNGEE, per germline. The CDR3 loop spans 17 amino acids. CDR3: CASSDPRTGVGRTEAFF. The CDR3 bases are TGTGCCAGCAGCGATCCCCGGACAGGGGTGGGGAGAACTGAAGCTTTCTTT. Full variable domain (missing parts from reference TRBV9 and TRBJ1-1): DSGVTQTPKHLITATGQRVTLRCSPRSGDLSVYWYQQSLDQGLQFLIQYYNGEERAKGNILERFSAQQFPDLHSELNLSSLELGDSALYFCASSDPRTGVGRTEAFFGQGTRLTVV.

The sample holds a few counts of this clonotype. The rearrangement links TRBV7-2 to TRBJ2-3; 8 bases fit TRBD2. Trimming at V came to 5 bases and at J to 0 bases, leaving 7 bases not matched to a gene. The CDR3 extends over 16 amino acids. CDR1 is SGHTA, CDR2 FQGNSA, per germline. The chain's CDR3 is CASSQRGISSTDTQYF. CDR3 in DNA: TGTGCCAGCAGCCAGCGGGGGATCAGTAGCACAGATACGCAGTATTTT.

This clonotype was detected many times. The V and J genes are TRBV7-2 and TRBJ1-5; no clear D gene. CDR3 length: 13 amino acids. The V end lost 2 bases, the J end lost 2 bases, and 4 bases lay between the germline ends. Germline V gene sequence: CDR1 SGHTA, CDR2 FQGNSA. CDR3 nucleotides: TGTGCCAGCAGCTTACGAGGCAATCAGCCCCAGCATTTT. Its translation is CASSLRGNQPQHF.

This clonotype was counted between two and nine times. This chain joins TRBV9 and TRBJ2-1; 7 bases align to TRBD2. Germline-derived CDR1 and CDR2 are SGDLS and YYNGEE. The CDR3 consists of 15 residues. Unmatched junction bases numbered 12, after V lost 3 bases and J lost 9 bases. The CDR3, as DNA: TGTGCCAGCAGCGCTCTGGGGGAGGGCCGCAGTGAGCAGTTCTTC. It yields the protein CASSALGEGRSEQFF.

J is TRBJ2-3 and V is TRBV20-1, with TRBD2 identical over 10 bases. There are 13 residues in the CDR3. With V trimmed by 7 bases and J by 5 bases, 6 bases remained unmatched. Germline V lookup: CDR1 DFQATT, CDR2 SNEGSKA (reference sequence). The CDR3 DNA reads TGCAGTGACAGCGGGGGGGCTAGAGATACGCAGTATTTT. This translates into CSDSGGARDTQYF.

This clonotype was detected only a few times. V and J are TRBV27 and TRBJ1-1; D is unclear. V lost 3 bases and J 0 bases, leaving 14 bases between the germline ends. The CDR3 totals 16 residues. The germline V gene has CDR1 MNHEY and CDR2 SMNVEV (reference sequence). The CDR3 protein is CASSFGFGVVNTEAFF. The DNA for the CDR3 is TGTGCCAGCAGTTTTGGGTTTGGGGTAGTGAACACTGAAGCTTTCTTT.

The chain couples TRBV24-1 to TRBJ1-2; tentatively, D is TRBD1 (5 bases). V lost 4 bases and J 7 bases, leaving 15 bases between the germline ends. The CDR3 runs 14 residues. Germline V gene data show CDR1 as KGHDR and CDR2 as SFDVKD. The CDR3 protein is CATSDLALGAGYTF. The CDR3 DNA follows: TGTGCCACCAGTGACCTTGCCCTAGGGGCTGGCTACACCTTC.